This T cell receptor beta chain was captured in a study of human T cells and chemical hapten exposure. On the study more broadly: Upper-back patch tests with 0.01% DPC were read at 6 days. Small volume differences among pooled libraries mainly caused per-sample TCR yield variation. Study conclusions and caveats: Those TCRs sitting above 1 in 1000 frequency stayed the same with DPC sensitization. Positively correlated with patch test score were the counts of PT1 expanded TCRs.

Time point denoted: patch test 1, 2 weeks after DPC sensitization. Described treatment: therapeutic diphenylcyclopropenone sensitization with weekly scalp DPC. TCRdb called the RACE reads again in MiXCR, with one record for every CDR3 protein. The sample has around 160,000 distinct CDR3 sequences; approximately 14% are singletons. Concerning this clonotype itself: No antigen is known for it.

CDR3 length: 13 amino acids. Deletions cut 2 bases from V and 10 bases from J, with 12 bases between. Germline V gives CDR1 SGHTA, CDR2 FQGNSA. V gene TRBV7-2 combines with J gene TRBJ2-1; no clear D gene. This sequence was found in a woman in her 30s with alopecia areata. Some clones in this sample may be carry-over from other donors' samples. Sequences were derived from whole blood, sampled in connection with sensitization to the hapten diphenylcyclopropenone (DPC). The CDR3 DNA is TGTGCCAGCAGCTTATCTGTTTCGCAAGAGCAGTTCTTC. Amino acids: CASSLSVSQEQFF.